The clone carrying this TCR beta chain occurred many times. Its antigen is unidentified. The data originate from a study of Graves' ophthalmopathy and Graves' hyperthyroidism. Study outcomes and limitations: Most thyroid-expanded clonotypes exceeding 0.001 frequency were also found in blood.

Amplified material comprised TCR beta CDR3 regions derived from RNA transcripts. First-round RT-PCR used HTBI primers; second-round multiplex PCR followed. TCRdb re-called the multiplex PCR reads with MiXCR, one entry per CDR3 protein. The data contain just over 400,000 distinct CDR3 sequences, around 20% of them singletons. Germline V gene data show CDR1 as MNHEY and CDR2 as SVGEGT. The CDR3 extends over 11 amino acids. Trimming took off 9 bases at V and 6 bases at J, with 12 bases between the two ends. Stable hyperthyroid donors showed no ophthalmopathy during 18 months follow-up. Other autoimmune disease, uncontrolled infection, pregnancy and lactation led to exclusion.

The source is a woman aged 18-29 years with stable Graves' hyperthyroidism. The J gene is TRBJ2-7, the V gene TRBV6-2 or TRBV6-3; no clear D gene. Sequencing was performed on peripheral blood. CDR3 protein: CARKDPSEQYF. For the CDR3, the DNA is TGTGCCAGGAAAGACCCCAGCGAGCAGTACTTC.